This T cell receptor (beta chain) is from a study of T-cell reconstitution after alpha-beta-depleted transplantation in children. The CDR3 has 14 amino acids. Trimming removed 6 bases from V and 4 bases from J; junction bases left unmatched: 6. In germline, CDR1 is KGHSH, CDR2 LQKENI. Preparing the TCRbeta library involved the use of unique molecular identifiers. TCRdb redid the calling of the PCR reads with MiXCR, one entry per CDR3 protein. The sample contains approximately 400,000 distinct CDR3 sequences, 11% of which appear only once. This clonotype was counted many times. This chain links TRBV18 with TRBJ2-5; TRBD1 matches at 9 bases. Sequences were derived from PBMCs from the stem cell graft donor, sampled from the stem cell graft. The receptor was derived from a human donor who donated a stem cell graft to a child with acute myeloid leukemia. CDR3 nucleotides: TGTGCCAGCTCGCCGGGACAGGGAACAGAGACCCAGTACTTC. Its protein is CASSPGQGTETQYF.